This T cell receptor beta chain was recorded in a study of OX40 agonist ivuxolimab in advanced cancers. Concerning the study at large: Ivuxolimab was an agonistic, fully human IgG2 monoclonal antibody directed against OX40 (CD134), a costimulatory receptor. Intravenous ivuxolimab was administered to patients every 2 weeks at six dose levels: 0.01, 0.1, 0.3, 1.5, 3 and 10 mg/kg. Of the approximately 50 dose-escalation patients, hepatocellular carcinoma was present in 19, melanoma in approximately 15, renal cell carcinoma in 9 and head and neck cancer in 9. In the dose-escalation cohort, about four fifths of patients were male, and the mean age was 60 years with a range of roughly 23 to 79. Prior anti-PD-1, anti-PD-L1 or anti-CTLA-4 therapy was permitted, and about two fifths of dose-escalation patients had received checkpoint inhibitors. Partial responses occurred in three dose-escalation patients, of whom one had hepatocellular carcinoma and two had cutaneous melanoma. Peripheral TCRbeta sequencing aimed to test whether ivuxolimab altered TCR sequence diversity and caused clonal T-cell expansion. The paper covers the monotherapy dose-escalation part of the phase I ivuxolimab trial, which included N of about 56 patients. Findings and caveats that apply to the study as a whole: After ivuxolimab, expanded clones were on average more numerous among CD8+ T cells than among CD4+ T cells. Clonal expansion of both CD4+ and CD8+ blood T cells was observed from baseline to week 6 at doses 0.1 to 3.0 mg/kg. Low levels of normalized T-cell clonal expansion were also seen in some patients who did not respond. Partial responders in the 0.1-3.0 mg/kg groups had among the lowest normalized peripheral clonal expansion, especially among CD8+ T cells. The antigen specificity of the clonally expanded peripheral T cells was not determined.

Worth noting for this clone: The antigen this receptor binds is unknown. Base qualities were left out, and no much larger clone turns up one base away. The same CDR3 can be traced to other DNA sequences in this sample.

The CDR3 measures 11 amino acids from cysteine to phenylalanine. Only CDR3 DNA is held: 33 bases, read in frame from base 1. CDR1 SNHLY and CDR2 FYNNEI were looked up in the germline V gene. Trimming at the junction amounts to 4 bases on V and 5 bases on J, and the germline ends lie 5 bases apart. Patients with a history of autoimmune disease or receiving systemic immunosuppression were excluded from the trial. Peripheral blood for TCR sequencing was drawn from every dose cohort at baseline, at cycle 4 day 1 and at cycle 7 day 1. Samples were obtained from an open-label, multicenter, first-in-human phase I dose-escalation trial of ivuxolimab. Adults with locally advanced or metastatic melanoma, renal cell carcinoma, hepatocellular carcinoma or head and neck squamous cell carcinoma were enrolled in the trial. Before TCR sequencing, CD4+ T cells and CD8+ T cells were sorted from peripheral blood as separate populations.

Genomic DNA was isolated from the sorted cells so that the TCRbeta CDR3 region could be sequenced. TCRbeta CDR3 regions were sequenced using the immunoSEQ Assay. This immuneACCESS table, as held by TCRdb, lists in-frame sequences with V and J called but not all clones. Of the missing ones, under half trace to an unresolved V gene in checked studies; the others have no known cause. The table for this sample lists fewer than 70,000 clones; approximately 89% of them were counted only once. 1.1% of the sample is taken by the ten largest. Recombination connected TRBV2 to TRBJ1-1; no D gene is confidently identified. Source: CD4+ or CD8+ T cells sorted from blood, taken in a trial of the OX40 agonist ivuxolimab. This TCR came from an adult with an advanced solid tumor such as melanoma, head and neck, liver or kidney cancer. The nucleotide sequence is TGTGCCAGCAGTGTGGGTACTGAAGCTTTCTTT. The translation is CASSVGTEAFF.